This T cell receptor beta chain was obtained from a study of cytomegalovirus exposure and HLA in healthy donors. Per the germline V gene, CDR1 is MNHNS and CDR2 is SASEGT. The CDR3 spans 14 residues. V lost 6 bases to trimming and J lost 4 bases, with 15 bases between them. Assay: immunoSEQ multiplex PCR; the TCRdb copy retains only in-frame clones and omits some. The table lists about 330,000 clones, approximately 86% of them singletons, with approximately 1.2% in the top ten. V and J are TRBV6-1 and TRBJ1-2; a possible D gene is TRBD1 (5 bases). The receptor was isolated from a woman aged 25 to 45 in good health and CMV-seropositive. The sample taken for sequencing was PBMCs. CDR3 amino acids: CASRNRGVSYGYTF. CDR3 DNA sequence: TGTGCCAGCAGGAATCGGGGGGTGAGCTATGGCTACACCTTC.